This entry is about one T cell receptor beta chain. The data stem from a study of blood T cell repertoires in COVID-19. Study details: The United States, Italy and Spain supplied acute and convalescent COVID-19 samples.

The length of the CDR3 is 14 residues. V was clipped by 2 bases and J by 4 bases, with 12 bases between them. Germline V gene sequence: CDR1 SGHDT, CDR2 YYEEEE. Some clones are missing from TCRdb's copy, which holds only in-frame ones; the method was immunoSEQ multiplex PCR. There are 300,000 to 400,000 clones in the sample; about 87% occur only once, and roughly a tenth lies in the top ten. The chain couples TRBV5-6 to TRBJ2-5; no firm D call. The source of this sequence is a man aged 25 to 40 with COVID-19, enrolled during active disease. The specimen was peripheral blood. The CDR3: CASSFQSGGETQYF. CDR3 in DNA: TGTGCCAGCAGCTTTCAGTCGGGTGGAGAGACCCAGTACTTC.